The clone carrying this T cell receptor (beta chain) was picked up many times. Its antigen is still unknown. TCRdb analysed the 5' RACE reads with MiXCR anew, one entry per CDR3 protein. This sample yields tens of thousands of distinct CDR3 sequences, of which roughly 12% are seen a single time; 2.7% belongs to the top ten. The source of the sample is a study of early T cells in non-severe SARS-CoV-2 infection. Study summary: RNA in bulk from unsorted whole blood was sequenced, and chains were unpaired.

The study's findings and limits: A preference for anti-spike CD8 responses marked VDJdb matching, which missed private and CD4 specificities.

This sample comprised whole blood, obtained at baseline. This clonotype was sampled from an adult who was a healthcare worker with PCR-confirmed SARS-CoV-2 infection or an uninfected control (not recorded which).

The CDR3 protein is CSVSWSGNHNYGYTF. CDR3 sequence (DNA): TGCAGCGTCTCTTGGTCAGGGAACCACAACTATGGCTACACCTTC. The genes are TRBV29-1 and TRBJ1-2; possibly TRBD1 for D (5 bases). The ends were cut back, 6 bases at V and 2 bases at J, with 19 bases in the middle. This CDR3 has 15 residues. Germline V gene data show CDR1 as SQVTM and CDR2 as ANQGSEA.